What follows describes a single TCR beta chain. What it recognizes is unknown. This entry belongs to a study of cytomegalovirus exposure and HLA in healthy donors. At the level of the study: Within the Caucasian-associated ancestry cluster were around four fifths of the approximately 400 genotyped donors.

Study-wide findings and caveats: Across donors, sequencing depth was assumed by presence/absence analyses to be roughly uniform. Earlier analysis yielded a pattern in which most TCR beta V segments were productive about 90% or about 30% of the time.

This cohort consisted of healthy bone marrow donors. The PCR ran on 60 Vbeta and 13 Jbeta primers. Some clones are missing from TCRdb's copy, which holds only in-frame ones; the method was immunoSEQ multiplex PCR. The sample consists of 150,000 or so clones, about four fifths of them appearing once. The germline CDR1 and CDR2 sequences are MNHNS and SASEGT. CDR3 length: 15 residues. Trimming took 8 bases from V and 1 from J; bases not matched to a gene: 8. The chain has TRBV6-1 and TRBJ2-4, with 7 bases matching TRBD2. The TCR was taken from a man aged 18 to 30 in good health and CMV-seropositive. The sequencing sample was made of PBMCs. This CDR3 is CASHPRGEAKNIQYF. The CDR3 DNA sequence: TGTGCCAGCCACCCCCGGGGGGAGGCCAAAAACATTCAGTACTTC.